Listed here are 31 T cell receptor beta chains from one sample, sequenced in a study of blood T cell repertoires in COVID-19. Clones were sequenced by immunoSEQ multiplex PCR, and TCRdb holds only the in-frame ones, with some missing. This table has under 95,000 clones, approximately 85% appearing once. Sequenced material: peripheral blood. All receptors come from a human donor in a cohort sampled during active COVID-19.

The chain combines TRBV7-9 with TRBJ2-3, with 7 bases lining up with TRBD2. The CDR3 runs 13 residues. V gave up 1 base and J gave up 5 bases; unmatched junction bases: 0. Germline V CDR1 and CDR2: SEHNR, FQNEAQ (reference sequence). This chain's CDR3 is CASSLERGDTQYF. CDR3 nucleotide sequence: TGTGCCAGCAGCTTAGAGCGGGGAGATACGCAGTATTTT.

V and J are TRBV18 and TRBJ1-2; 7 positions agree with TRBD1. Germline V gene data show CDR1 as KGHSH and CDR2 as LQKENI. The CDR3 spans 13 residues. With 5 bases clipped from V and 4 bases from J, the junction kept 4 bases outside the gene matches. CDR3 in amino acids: CASSNSGGYGYTF. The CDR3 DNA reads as TGTGCCAGCTCAAATTCAGGGGGCTATGGCTACACCTTC.

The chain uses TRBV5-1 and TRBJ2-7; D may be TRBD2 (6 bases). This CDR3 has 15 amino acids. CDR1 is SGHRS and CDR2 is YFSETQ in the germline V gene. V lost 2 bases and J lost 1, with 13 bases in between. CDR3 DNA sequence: TGCGCCAGCAGCTTAAGCGGGTCGGGGTCCTACGAGCAGTACTTC. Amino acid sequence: CASSLSGSGSYEQYF.

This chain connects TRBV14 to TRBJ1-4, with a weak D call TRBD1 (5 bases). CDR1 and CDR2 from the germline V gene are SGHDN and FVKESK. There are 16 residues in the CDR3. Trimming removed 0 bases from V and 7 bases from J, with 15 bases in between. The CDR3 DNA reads TGTGCCAGCAGCCAAGAATGGCGTGGGGGGGGTGAAAAACTGTTTTTT. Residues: CASSQEWRGGGEKLFF. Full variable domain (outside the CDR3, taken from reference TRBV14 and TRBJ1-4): EAGVTQFPSHSVIEKGQTVTLRCDPISGHDNLYWYRRVMGKEIKFLLHFVKESKQDESGMPNNRFLAERTGGTYSTLKVQPAELEDSGVYFCASSQEWRGGGEKLFFGSGTQLSVL.

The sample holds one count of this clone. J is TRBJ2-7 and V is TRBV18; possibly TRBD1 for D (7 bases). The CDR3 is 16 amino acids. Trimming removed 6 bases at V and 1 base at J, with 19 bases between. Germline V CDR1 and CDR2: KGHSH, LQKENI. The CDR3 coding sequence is TGTGCCAGCTCTCAAAACGGCAGGGGGGCATCCTACGAGCAGTACTTC. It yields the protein CASSQNGRGASYEQYF.

The CDR3 sequence is CASSYRDRGGYTF. CDR3 sequence (DNA): TGTGCCAGCAGCTACCGGGACAGGGGTGGCTACACCTTC. The chain recombines TRBV7-8 with TRBJ1-2, with 10 bases that match TRBD1. This CDR3 has 13 amino acids. V shed 4 bases, J shed 7 bases, and the junction held 3 bases outside the gene matches. Germline assignment: CDR1 SGHVS and CDR2 FQNEAQ. Together with reference TRBV7-8 and TRBJ1-2, the CDR3 gives the full variable domain: GAGVSQSPRYKVAKRGQDVALRCDPISGHVSLFWYQQALGQGPEFLTYFQNEAQLDKSGLPSDRFFAERPEGSVSTLKIQRTQQEDSAVYLCASSYRDRGGYTFGSGTRLTVV.

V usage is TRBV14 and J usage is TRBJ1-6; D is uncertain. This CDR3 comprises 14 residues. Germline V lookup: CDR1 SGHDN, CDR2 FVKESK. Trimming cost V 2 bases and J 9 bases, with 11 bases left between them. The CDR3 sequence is CASSQRPGASPLHF. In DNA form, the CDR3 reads TGTGCCAGCAGCCAACGACCGGGAGCTTCACCCCTCCACTTT. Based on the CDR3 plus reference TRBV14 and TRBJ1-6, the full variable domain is EAGVTQFPSHSVIEKGQTVTLRCDPISGHDNLYWYRRVMGKEIKFLLHFVKESKQDESGMPNNRFLAERTGGTYSTLKVQPAELEDSGVYFCASSQRPGASPLHFGNGTRLTVT.

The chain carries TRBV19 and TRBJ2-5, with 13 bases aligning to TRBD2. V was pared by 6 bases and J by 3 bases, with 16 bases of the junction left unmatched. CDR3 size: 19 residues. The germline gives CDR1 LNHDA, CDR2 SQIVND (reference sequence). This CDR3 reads CASSRDGTSGTPGEETQYF. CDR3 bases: TGTGCCAGTAGCAGGGACGGGACTAGCGGGACCCCCGGCGAAGAGACCCAGTACTTC.

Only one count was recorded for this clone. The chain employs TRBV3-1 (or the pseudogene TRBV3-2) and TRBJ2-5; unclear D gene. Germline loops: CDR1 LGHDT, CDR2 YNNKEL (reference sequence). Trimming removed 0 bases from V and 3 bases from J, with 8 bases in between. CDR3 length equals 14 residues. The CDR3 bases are TGTGCCAGCAGCCAAGATTTCGGAGAAGAGACCCAGTACTTC. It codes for CASSQDFGEETQYF.

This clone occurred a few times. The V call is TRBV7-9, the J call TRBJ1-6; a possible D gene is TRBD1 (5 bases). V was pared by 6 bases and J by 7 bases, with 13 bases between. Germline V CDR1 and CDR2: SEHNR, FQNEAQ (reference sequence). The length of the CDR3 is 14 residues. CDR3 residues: CASRQTAGNSPLHF. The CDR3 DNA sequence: TGTGCCAGCAGGCAGACAGCAGGGAATTCACCCCTCCACTTT.

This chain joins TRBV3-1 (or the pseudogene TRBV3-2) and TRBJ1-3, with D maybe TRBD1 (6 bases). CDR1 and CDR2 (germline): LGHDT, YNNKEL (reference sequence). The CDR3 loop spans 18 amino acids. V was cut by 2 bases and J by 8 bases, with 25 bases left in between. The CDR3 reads CASSQIMGQNRVIHTIYF. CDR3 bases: TGTGCCAGCAGCCAAATAATGGGCCAGAACAGGGTGATCCACACCATATATTTT.

CDR3 in amino acids: CASNDRGLYNEQFF. DNA of the CDR3: TGTGCCAGTAACGACAGGGGCCTCTACAATGAGCAGTTCTTC. V usage is TRBV27 and J usage is TRBJ2-1; 8 nucleotides align to TRBD1. This CDR3 has 14 amino acids. The germline V gene encodes CDR1 MNHEY and CDR2 SMNVEV (reference sequence). The V segment lost 9 bases and the J segment 3 bases; nucleotides outside the gene matches: 7.

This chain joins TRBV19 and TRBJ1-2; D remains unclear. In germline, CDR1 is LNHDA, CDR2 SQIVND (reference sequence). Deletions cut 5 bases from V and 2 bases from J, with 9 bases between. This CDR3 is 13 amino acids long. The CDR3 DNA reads TGTGCCAGTAGTCCCCAGGAAAACTATGGCTACACCTTC. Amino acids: CASSPQENYGYTF.

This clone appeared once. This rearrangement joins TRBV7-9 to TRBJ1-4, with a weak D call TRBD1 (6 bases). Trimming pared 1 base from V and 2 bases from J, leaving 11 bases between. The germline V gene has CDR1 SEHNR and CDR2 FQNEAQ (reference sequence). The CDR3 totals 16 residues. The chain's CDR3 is CASSLDRAETNEKLFF. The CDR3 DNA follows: TGTGCCAGCAGCTTAGACAGGGCGGAGACTAATGAAAAACTGTTTTTT.

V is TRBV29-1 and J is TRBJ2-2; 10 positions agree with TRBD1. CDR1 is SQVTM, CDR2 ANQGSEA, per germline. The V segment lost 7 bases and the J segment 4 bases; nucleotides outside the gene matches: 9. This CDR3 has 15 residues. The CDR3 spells CSATRDRGPTGELFF. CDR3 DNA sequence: TGCAGCGCCACGCGGGACAGGGGACCCACCGGGGAGCTGTTTTTT.

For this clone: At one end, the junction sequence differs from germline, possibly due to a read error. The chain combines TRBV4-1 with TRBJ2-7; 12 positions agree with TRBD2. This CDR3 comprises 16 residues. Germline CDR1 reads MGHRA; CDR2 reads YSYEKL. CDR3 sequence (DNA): TGCGCCAGCAGCCAAGACCCCGGGACTAGCGGGCCTACCAAGGGATTC. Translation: CASSQDPGTSGPTKGF.

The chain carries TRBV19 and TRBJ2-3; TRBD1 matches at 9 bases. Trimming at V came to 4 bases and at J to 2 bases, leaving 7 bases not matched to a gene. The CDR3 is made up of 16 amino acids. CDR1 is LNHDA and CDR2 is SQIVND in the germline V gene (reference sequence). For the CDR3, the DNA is TGTGCCAGTAGTAAACCAACAGGGGGCGTCACAGATACGCAGTATTTT. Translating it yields CASSKPTGGVTDTQYF.

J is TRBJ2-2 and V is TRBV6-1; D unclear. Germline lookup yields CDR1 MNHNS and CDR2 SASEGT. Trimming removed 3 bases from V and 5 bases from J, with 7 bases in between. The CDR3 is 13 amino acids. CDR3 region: CASSEASTGELFF. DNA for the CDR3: TGTGCCAGCAGTGAGGCCAGTACCGGGGAGCTGTTTTTT.

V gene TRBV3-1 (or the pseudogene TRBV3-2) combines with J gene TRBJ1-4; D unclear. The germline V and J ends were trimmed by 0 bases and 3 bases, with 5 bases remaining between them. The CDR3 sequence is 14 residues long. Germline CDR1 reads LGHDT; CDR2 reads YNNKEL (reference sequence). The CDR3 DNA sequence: TGTGCCAGCAGCCAAGATGCGTCTAATGAAAAACTGTTTTTT. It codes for CASSQDASNEKLFF.

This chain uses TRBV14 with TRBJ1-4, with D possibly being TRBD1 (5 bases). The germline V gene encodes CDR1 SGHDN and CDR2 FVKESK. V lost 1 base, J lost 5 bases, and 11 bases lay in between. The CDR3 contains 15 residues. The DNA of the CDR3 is TGTGCCAGCAGCCAAGGACAGTCTCTCAATGAAAAACTGTTTTTT. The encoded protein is CASSQGQSLNEKLFF.

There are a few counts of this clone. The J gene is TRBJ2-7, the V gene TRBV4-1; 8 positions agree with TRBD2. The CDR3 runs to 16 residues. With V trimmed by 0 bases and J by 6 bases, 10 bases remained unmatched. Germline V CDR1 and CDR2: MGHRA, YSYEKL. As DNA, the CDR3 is TGCGCCAGCAGCCAAGATGCGAGCGGGAGTTCAAGCGAGCAGTACTTC. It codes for CASSQDASGSSSEQYF.

CDR3 protein: CASSPGTGGFYGYTF. CDR3 in DNA: TGTGCCAGCAGCCCCGGGACAGGGGGATTCTATGGCTACACCTTC. This chain links TRBV7-2 with TRBJ1-2, with 11 positions matching TRBD1. The CDR3 contains 15 residues. V shed 5 bases, J shed 4 bases, and the junction held 6 bases outside the gene matches. Germline V CDR1 and CDR2: SGHTA, FQGNSA.

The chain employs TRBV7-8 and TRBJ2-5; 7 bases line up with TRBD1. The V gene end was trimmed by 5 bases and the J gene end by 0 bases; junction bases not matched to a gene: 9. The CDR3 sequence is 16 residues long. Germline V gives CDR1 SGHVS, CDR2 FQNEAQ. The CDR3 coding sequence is TGTGCCAGCAGCACCACAACCGGGACAGACCAAGAGACCCAGTACTTC. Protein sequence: CASSTTTGTDQETQYF.

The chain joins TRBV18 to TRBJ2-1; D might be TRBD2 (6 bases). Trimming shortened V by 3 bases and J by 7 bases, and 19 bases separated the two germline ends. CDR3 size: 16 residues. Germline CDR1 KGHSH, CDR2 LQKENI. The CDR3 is CASSPGLAGPENEQFF. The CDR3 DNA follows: TGTGCCAGCTCACCGGGGTTGGCGGGGCCAGAGAATGAGCAGTTCTTC.

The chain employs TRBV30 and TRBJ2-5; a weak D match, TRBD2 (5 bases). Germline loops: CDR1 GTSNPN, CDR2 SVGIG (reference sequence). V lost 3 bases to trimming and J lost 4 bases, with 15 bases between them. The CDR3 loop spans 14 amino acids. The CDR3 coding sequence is TGTGCCTGGAGCCCTTTTGGGCTAGCAGAGACCCAGTACTTC. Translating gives CAWSPFGLAETQYF.

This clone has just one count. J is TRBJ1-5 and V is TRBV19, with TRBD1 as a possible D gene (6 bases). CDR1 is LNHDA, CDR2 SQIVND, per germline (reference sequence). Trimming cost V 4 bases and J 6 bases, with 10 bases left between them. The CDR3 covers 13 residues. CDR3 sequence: CASSRPGVQPQHF. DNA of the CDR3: TGTGCCAGTAGTAGACCAGGGGTTCAGCCCCAGCATTTT. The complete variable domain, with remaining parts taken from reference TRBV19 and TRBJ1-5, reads DGGITQSPKYLFRKEGQNVTLSCEQNLNHDAMYWYRQDPGQGLRLIYYSQIVNDFQKGDIAEGYSVSREKKESFPLTVTSAQKNPTAFYLCASSRPGVQPQHFGDGTRLSIL.

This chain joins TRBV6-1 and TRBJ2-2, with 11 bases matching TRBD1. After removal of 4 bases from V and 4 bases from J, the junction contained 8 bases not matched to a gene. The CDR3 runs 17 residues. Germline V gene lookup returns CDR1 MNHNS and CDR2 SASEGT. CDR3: CASSAFGQGAFTGELFF. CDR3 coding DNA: TGTGCCAGCAGTGCTTTCGGACAGGGGGCTTTCACCGGGGAGCTGTTTTTT.

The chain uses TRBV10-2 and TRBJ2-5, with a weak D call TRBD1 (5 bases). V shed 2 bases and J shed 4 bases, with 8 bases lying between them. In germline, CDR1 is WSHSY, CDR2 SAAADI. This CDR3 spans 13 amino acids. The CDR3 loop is CASSERQGETQYF. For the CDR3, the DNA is TGCGCCAGCAGTGAGCGGCAGGGAGAGACCCAGTACTTC.

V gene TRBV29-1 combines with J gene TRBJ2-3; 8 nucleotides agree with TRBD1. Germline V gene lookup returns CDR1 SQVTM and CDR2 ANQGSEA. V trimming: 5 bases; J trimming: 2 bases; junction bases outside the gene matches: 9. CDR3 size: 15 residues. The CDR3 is CSVIHRGAYTDTQYF. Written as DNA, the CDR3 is TGCAGCGTTATCCACAGGGGGGCCTACACAGATACGCAGTATTTT.

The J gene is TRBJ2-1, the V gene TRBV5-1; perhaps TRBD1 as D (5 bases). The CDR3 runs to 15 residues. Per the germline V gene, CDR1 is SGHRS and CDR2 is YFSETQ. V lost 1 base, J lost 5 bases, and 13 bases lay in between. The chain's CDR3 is CASSLKGANDNEQFF. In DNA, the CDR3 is TGCGCCAGCAGCTTGAAAGGGGCGAACGACAATGAGCAGTTCTTC. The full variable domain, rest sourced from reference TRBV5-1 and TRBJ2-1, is KAGVTQTPRYLIKTRGQQVTLSCSPISGHRSVSWYQQTPGQGLQFLFEYFSETQRNKGNFPGRFSGRQFSNSRSEMNVSTLELGDSALYLCASSLKGANDNEQFFGPGTRLTVL.

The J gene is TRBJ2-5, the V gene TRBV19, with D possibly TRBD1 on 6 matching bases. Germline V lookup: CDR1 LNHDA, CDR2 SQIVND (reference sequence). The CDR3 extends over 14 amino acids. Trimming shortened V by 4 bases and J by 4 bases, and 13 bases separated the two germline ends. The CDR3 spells CASSTQGSPETQYF. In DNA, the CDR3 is TGTGCCAGTAGTACACAGGGTAGCCCAGAGACCCAGTACTTC.